This T cell receptor beta chain was obtained from a study of cytomegalovirus exposure and HLA in healthy donors. Generated by immunoSEQ multiplex PCR, the TCRdb table keeps only in-frame clones and is missing some. Among 150,000 to 200,000 clones listed, roughly 80% were seen once. The TCR originated in a young man in good health and CMV-seropositive. What was sequenced was PBMCs.

DNA for the CDR3: TGTGCCAGCAGCAACCATGCAGGGGACAGGAGTTACTACGAGCAGTACTTC. This encodes CASSNHAGDRSYYEQYF. V is TRBV9 and J is TRBJ2-7; 8 bases are a match to TRBD1. With V trimmed by 4 bases and J by 3 bases, 15 bases remained unmatched. This CDR3 is 17 amino acids long. Germline CDR1 and CDR2: SGDLS and YYNGEE.